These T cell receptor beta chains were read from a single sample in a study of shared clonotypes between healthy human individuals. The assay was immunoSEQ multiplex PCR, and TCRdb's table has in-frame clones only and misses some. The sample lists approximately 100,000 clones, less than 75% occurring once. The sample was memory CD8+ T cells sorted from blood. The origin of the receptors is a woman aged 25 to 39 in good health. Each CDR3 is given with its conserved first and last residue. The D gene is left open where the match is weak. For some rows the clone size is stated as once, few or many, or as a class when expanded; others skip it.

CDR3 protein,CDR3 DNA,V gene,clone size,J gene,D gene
CASSFSGRAYEQYF,TGTGCCAGCAGCTTTTCAGGCCGAGCCTACGAGCAGTACTTC,TRBV7-8,-,TRBJ2-7,-
CASSLSLAGYNEQFF,TGTGCCAGCAGTTTATCACTAGCGGGTTACAATGAGCAGTTCTTC,TRBV27,-,TRBJ2-1,TRBD2
CASSVADRGYEQYF,TGTGCCAGCAGCGTAGCTGACAGGGGATACGAGCAGTACTTC,TRBV9,-,TRBJ2-7,TRBD1
CSVTPGQGYNEQFF,TGCAGCGTAACTCCGGGACAGGGGTACAATGAGCAGTTCTTC,TRBV29-1,many,TRBJ2-1,TRBD1
CASNSGFYETQYF,TGTGCCAGCAATTCGGGGTTTTATGAGACCCAGTACTTC,TRBV28,-,TRBJ2-5,-
CASSLFGWDEQFF,TGTGCCAGCAGCCTTTTTGGGTGGGATGAGCAGTTCTTC,TRBV14,-,TRBJ2-1,-
CASSPPGLAGTGELFF,TGTGCCAGCAGTCCCCCGGGACTAGCGGGCACCGGGGAGCTGTTTTTT,TRBV27,-,TRBJ2-2,TRBD2
CASSYHEQYF,TGTGCCAGCAGTTATCACGAGCAGTACTTC,TRBV28,once,TRBJ2-7,-
CASSLDPGTYETQYF,TGTGCCAGCAGCTTGGACCCAGGGACATACGAGACCCAGTACTTC,TRBV5-4,-,TRBJ2-5,-
CASSLRPRTGADEQYF,TGTGCCAGCAGTTTACGTCCCCGGACAGGGGCGGACGAGCAGTACTTC,TRBV27,-,TRBJ2-7,TRBD1
CASSQDQGGGIGELFF,TGCGCCAGCAGCCAAGACCAGGGAGGAGGAATCGGGGAGCTGTTTTTT,TRBV4-1,-,TRBJ2-2,-
CASKGRDIRITDTQYF,TGTGCCAGCAAGGGCCGGGACATCAGAATTACAGATACGCAGTATTTT,TRBV28,-,TRBJ2-3,-
CASSLGAGGGYTF,TGTGCCAGCAGCTTAGGGGCAGGGGGAGGCTACACCTTC,TRBV11-2,-,TRBJ1-2,TRBD1
CASSPGSYGYTF,TGTGCCAGCAGCCCAGGGAGCTATGGCTACACCTTC,TRBV5-4,-,TRBJ1-2,-
CASNLGQGYSGNTIYF,TGTGCCAGTAATCTGGGACAGGGCTACTCTGGAAACACCATATATTTT,TRBV19,-,TRBJ1-3,TRBD1
CASSYWQGGNTEAFF,TGTGCCAGCAGTTATTGGCAGGGCGGGAACACTGAAGCTTTCTTT,TRBV6-4,-,TRBJ1-1,-
CASSPVPGTSGSLLFF,TGTGCCAGCAGCCCAGTCCCCGGGACTAGCGGGAGTCTTTTGTTCTTC,TRBV11-2,-,TRBJ2-1,TRBD2
CASSFDRGGFYEQYF,TGTGCCAGCAGCTTCGACAGGGGGGGATTCTACGAGCAGTACTTC,TRBV7-6,-,TRBJ2-7,TRBD1
CASSEGRHYSYEQYF,TGTGCCAGCAGTGAAGGCAGGCACTACTCCTACGAGCAGTACTTC,TRBV6-1,few,TRBJ2-7,-